Sequencing of this TCR beta chain was carried out in a study of cytomegalovirus exposure and HLA in healthy donors. Study observations and caveats: In an earlier analysis, about 87% or about 30%: the productive usage of most TCR beta V segments. The number of N-insertions in an Asian-associated ancestry cluster was reportedly below the 666-donor mean in a later analysis. A highly shared variant cluster was judged a likely technical artifact.

CDR3 length: 17 residues. Germline V gives CDR1 LNHDA, CDR2 SQIVND (reference sequence). Unmatched junction bases numbered 11, after V lost 1 base and J lost 6 bases. It was with 60 Vbeta and 13 Jbeta primers that the PCR ran. The data were produced by immunoSEQ multiplex PCR, yet TCRdb's version contains in-frame clones alone and is incomplete. The sample lists about 140,000 clones, 70% to 90% seen once, with 2% to 2.5% in the top ten. On this clone: No antigen is known for it.

This chain links TRBV19 with TRBJ2-3; the match to TRBD2 covers 9 bases. The specimen sequenced was PBMCs. The clonotype was recovered from a man aged 50 to 60 in good health and CMV-seronegative. Here the CDR3 DNA reads TGTGCCAGTAGTATAGGCCTAGCGGGATCCCCTCTTGATACGCAGTATTTT. As protein: CASSIGLAGSPLDTQYF.